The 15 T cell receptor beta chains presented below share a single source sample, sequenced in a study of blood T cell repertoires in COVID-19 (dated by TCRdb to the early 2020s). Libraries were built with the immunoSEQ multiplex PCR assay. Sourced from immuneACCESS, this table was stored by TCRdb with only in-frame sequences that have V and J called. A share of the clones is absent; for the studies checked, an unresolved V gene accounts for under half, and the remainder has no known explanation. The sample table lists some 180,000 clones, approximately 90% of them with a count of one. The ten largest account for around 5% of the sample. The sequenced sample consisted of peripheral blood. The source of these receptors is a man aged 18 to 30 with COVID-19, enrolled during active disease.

For the CDR3, the DNA is TGTGCCATCAGTGTAGAACAGGGAAAAGGCGCTGGAAACACCATATATTTT. Its translation is CAISVEQGKGAGNTIYF. This sequence joins TRBV10-3 and TRBJ1-3; D is perhaps TRBD1 (6 bases). This CDR3 spans 17 amino acids. The V gene's germline CDR1 is ENHRY and CDR2 SYGVKD. Between the trimmed V and J ends, which lost 4 bases and 2 bases, there was a span of 18 bases.

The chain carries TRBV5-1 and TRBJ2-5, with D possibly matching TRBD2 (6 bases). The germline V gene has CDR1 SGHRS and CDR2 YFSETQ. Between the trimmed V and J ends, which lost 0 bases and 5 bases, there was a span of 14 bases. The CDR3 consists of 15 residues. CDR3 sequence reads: CASSLDRGLAETQYF. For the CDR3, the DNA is TGCGCCAGCAGCTTGGACCGGGGGTTGGCGGAGACCCAGTACTTC.

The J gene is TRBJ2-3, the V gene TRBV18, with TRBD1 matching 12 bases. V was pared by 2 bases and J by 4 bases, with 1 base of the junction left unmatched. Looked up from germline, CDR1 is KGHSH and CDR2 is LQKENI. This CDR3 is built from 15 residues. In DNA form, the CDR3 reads TGTGCCAGCTCACCAGGGACAGGGGGCTCAGATACGCAGTATTTT. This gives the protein CASSPGTGGSDTQYF.

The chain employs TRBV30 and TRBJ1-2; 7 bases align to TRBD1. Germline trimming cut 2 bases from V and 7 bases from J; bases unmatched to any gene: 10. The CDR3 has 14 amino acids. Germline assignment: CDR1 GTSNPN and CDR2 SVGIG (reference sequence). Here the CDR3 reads CAWSTQTGRGGYTF. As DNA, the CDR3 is TGTGCCTGGAGTACCCAGACAGGGAGAGGTGGCTACACCTTC.

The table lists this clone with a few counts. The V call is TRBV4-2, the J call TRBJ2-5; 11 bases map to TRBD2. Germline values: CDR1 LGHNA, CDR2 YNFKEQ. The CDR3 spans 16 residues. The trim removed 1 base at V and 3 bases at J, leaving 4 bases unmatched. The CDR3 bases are TGTGCCAGCAGCCAAGGGCTAGCGGGAGGCGAAGAGACCCAGTACTTC. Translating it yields CASSQGLAGGEETQYF.

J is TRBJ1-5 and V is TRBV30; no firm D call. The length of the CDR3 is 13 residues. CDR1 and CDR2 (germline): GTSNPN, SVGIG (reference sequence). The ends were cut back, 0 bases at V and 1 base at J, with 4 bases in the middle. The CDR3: CAWSVQSNQPQHF. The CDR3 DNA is TGTGCCTGGAGTGTACAGAGCAATCAGCCCCAGCATTTT.

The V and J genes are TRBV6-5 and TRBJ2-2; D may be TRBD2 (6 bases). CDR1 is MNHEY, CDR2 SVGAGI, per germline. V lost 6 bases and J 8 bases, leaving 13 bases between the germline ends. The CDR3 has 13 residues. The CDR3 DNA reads TGTGCCAGCAGCACCGCGGGGCCGGGGGAGCTGTTTTTT. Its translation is CASSTAGPGELFF.

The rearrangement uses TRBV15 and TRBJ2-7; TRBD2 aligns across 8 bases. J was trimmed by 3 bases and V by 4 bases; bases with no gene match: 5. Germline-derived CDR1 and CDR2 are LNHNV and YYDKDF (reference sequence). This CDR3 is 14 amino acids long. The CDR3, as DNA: TGTGCCACCAGCATCGGGGGGGATAACTACGAGCAGTACTTC. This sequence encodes CATSIGGDNYEQYF.

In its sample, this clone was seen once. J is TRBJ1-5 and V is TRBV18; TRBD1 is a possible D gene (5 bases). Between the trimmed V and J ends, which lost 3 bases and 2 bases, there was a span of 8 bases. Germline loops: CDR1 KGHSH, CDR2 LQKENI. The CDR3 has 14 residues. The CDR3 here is CASSPGRGNQPQHF. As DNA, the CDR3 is TGTGCCAGCTCACCCGGCAGGGGCAATCAGCCCCAGCATTTT.

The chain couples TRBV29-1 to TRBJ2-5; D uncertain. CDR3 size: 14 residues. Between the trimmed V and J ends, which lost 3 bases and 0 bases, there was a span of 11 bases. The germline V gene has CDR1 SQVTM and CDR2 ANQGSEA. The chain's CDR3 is CSVDRLSYQETQYF. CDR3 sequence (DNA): TGCAGCGTTGACAGGTTATCGTACCAAGAGACCCAGTACTTC.

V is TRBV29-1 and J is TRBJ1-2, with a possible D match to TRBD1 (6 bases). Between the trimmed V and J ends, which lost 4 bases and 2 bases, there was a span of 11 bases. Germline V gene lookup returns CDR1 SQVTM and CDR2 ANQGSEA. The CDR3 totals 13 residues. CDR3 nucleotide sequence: TGCAGCGTTGGTAACAGGGAAAACTATGGCTACACCTTC. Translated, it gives CSVGNRENYGYTF.

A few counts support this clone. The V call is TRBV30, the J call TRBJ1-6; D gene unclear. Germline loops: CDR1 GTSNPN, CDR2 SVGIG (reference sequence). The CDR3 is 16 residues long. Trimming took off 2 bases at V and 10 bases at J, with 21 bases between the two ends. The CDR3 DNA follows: TGTGCCTGGAGTCGAGAAAATGTGAGGGAGGGATCACCCCTCCACTTT. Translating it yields CAWSRENVREGSPLHF.

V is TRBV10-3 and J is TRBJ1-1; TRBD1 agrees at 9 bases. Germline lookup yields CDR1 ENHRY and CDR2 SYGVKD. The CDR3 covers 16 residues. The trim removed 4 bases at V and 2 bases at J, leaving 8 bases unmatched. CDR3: CAISGRTGEGNTEAFF. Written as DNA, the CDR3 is TGTGCCATCAGTGGACGGACAGGGGAGGGAAACACTGAAGCTTTCTTT.

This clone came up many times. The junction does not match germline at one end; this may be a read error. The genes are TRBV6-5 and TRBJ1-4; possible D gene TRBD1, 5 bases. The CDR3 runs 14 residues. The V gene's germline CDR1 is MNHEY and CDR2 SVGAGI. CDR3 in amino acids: CASSYSVVGGELLF. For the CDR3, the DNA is TGTGCCAGCAGTTACTCAGTGGTCGGGGGGGAACTGCTTTTT.

CDR3 sequence (DNA): TGTGCCAGCAGCTTGGAGGCTAGCGGATTCAATGAGCAGTTCTTC. It encodes CASSLEASGFNEQFF. The chain couples TRBV5-5 to TRBJ2-1; 7 bases match TRBD2. Germline trimming cut 0 bases from V and 6 bases from J; bases unmatched to any gene: 6. Germline CDR1 and CDR2: SGHKS and YYEKEE (reference sequence). The CDR3 loop spans 15 amino acids.